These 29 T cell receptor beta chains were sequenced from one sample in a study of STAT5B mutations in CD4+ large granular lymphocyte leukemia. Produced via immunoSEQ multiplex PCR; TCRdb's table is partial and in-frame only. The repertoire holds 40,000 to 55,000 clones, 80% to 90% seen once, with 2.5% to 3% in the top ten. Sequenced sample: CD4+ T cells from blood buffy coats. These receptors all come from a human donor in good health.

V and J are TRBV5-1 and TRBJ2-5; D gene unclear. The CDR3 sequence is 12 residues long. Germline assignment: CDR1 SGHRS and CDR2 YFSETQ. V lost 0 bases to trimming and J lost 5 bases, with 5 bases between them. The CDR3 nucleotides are TGCGCCAGCAGCTTGGCCAGCGAGACCCAGTACTTC. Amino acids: CASSLASETQYF.

CDR3 region: CASSSIQTGIWTEAFF. CDR3 DNA: TGTGCCAGCAGTTCAATCCAAACAGGGATTTGGACTGAAGCTTTCTTT. The chain uses TRBV28 and TRBJ1-1, with TRBD1 as a possible D gene (6 bases). Trimming took off 4 bases at V and 5 bases at J, with 20 bases between the two ends. This CDR3 is built from 16 residues. CDR1 is MDHEN and CDR2 is SYDVKM in the germline V gene.

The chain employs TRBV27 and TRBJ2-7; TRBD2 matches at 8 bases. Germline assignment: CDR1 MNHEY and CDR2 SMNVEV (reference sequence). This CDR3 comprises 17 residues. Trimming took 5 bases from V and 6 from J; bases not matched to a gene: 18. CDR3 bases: TGTGCCAGCAGTCACCCCCGACTAGCGCGGTCCGCTGTCGAGCAGTACTTC. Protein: CASSHPRLARSAVEQYF.

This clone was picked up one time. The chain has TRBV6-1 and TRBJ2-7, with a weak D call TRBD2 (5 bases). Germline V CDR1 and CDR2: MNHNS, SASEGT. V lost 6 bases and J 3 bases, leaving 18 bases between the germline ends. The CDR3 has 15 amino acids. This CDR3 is CASRITSGNLYEQYF. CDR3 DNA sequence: TGTGCCAGCAGAATAACCTCCGGGAACCTCTACGAGCAGTACTTC.

The CDR3 sequence: CASSNGLAGRGDTQYF. For the CDR3, the DNA is TGCGCCAGCAGCAACGGACTAGCGGGAAGGGGGGATACGCAGTATTTT. The rearrangement uses TRBV5-1 and TRBJ2-3; 12 nucleotides match TRBD2. The J segment lost 6 bases and the V segment lost 4 bases, leaving 9 bases of the junction unmatched. Germline V gene data show CDR1 as SGHRS and CDR2 as YFSETQ. This CDR3 contains 16 residues.

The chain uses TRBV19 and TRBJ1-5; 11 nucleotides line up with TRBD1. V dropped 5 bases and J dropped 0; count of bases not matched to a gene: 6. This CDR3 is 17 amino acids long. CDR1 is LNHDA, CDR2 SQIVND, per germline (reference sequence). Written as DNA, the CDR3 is TGTGCCAGTAGTCCAGGGACAGGGGGTTATAGCAATCAGCCCCAGCATTTT. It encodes CASSPGTGGYSNQPQHF.

CDR3 DNA: TGTGCCAGCAGCCAAGATCAGGCAGCCTTCTATGGCTACACCTTC. Protein sequence: CASSQDQAAFYGYTF. The rearrangement links TRBV14 to TRBJ1-2, with D uncertain. The CDR3 is 15 residues long. From germline, CDR1 is SGHDN and CDR2 FVKESK. Trimming stripped 0 bases from V and 4 bases from J, with 12 bases between.

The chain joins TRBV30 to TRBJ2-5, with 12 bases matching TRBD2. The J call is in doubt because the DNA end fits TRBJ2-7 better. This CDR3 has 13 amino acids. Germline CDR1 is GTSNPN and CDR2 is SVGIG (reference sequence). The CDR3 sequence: CALTSGSDSEQYF. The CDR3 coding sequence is TGTGCCCTGACTAGCGGGAGTGATAGCGAGCAGTACTTC.

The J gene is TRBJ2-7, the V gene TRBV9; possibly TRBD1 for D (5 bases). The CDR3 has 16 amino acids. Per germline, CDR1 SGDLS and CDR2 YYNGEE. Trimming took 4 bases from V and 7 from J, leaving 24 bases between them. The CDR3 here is CASSPASLWQGGEQYF. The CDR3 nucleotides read TGTGCCAGCAGCCCCGCGTCACTTTGGCAGGGCGGAGAGCAGTACTTC.

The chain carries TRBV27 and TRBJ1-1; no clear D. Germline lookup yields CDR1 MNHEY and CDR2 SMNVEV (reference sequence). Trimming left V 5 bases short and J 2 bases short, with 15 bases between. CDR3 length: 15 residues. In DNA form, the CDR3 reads TGTGCCAGCAGTCGGCTACAAGGAATTAACACTGAAGCTTTCTTT. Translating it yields CASSRLQGINTEAFF.

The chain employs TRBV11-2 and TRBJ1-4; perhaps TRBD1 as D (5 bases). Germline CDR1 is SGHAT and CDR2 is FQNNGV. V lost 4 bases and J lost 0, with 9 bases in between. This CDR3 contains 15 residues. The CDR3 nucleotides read TGTGCCAGCAGCTCCCAGGGTACAACTAATGAAAAACTGTTTTTT. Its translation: CASSSQGTTNEKLFF.

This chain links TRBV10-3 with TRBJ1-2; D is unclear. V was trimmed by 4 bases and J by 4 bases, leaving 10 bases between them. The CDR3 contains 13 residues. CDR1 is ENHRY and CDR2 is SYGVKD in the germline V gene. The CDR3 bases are TGTGCCATCAGTGGAAGCCTCCCCTATGGCTACACCTTC. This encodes CAISGSLPYGYTF.

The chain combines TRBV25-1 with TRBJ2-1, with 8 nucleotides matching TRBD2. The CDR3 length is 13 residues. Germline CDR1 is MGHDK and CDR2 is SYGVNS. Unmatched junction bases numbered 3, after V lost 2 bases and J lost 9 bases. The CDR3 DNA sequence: TGTGCCAGCAGTGAAGCGGGAGGAGCTGAGCAGTTCTTC. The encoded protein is CASSEAGGAEQFF.

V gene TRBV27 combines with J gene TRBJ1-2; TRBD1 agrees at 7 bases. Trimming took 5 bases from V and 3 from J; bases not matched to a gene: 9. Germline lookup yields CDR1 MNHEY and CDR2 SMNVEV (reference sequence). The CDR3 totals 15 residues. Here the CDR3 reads CASSPRQGTYYGYTF. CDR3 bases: TGTGCCAGCAGTCCAAGACAGGGAACCTACTATGGCTACACCTTC.

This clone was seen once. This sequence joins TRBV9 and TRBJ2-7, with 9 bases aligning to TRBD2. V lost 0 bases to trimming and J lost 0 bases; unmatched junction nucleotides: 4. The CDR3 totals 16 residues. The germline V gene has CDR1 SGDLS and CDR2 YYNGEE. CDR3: CASSVVAGGSSYEQYF. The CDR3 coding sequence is TGTGCCAGCAGCGTAGTGGCGGGAGGGAGCTCCTACGAGCAGTACTTC.

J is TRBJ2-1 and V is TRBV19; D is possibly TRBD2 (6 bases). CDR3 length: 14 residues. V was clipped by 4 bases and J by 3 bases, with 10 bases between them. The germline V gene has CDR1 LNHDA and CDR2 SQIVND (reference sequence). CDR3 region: CASSRGVDYNEQFF. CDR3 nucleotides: TGTGCCAGTAGTAGGGGGGTGGACTACAATGAGCAGTTCTTC.

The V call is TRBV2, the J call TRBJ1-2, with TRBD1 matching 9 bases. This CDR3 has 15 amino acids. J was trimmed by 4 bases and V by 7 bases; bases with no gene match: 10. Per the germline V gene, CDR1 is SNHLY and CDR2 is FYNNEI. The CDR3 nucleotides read TGTGCCAGCACTCGGTGGACAGGGGAGGCCTATGGCTACACCTTC. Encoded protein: CASTRWTGEAYGYTF.

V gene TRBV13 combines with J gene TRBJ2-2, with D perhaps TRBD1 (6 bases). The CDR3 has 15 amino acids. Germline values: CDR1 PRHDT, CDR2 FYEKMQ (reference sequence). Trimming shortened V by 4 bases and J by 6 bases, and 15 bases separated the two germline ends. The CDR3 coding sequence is TGTGCCAGCAGCTACAGGGAAGGAATGGCCGGGGAGCTGTTTTTT. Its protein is CASSYREGMAGELFF.

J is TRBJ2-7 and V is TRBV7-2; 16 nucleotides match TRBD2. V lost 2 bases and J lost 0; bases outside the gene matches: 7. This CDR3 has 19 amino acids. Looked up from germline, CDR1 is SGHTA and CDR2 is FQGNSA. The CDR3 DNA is TGTGCCAGCAGCTTAACCGGGACTAGCGGGAGGGGAGGCTCCTACGAGCAGTACTTC. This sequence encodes CASSLTGTSGRGGSYEQYF.

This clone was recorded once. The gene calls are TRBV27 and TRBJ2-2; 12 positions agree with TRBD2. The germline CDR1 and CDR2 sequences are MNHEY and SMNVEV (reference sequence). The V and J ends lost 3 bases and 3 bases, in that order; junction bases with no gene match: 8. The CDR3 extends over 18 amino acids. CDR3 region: CASSFRLAGGRYTGELFF. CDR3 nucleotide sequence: TGTGCCAGCAGTTTCAGGCTAGCGGGAGGGCGGTACACCGGGGAGCTGTTTTTT.

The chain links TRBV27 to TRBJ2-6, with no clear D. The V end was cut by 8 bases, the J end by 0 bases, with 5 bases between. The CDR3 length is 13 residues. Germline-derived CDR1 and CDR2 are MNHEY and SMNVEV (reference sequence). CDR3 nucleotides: TGTGCCAGCCGAATCTCTGGGGCCAACGTCCTGACTTTC. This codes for CASRISGANVLTF.

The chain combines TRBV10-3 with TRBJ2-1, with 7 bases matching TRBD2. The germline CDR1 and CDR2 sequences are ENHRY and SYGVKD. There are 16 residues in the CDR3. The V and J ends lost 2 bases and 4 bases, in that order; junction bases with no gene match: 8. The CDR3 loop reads CAISEQLTSPYNEQFF. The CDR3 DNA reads TGTGCCATCAGTGAGCAATTGACTAGCCCTTACAATGAGCAGTTCTTC.

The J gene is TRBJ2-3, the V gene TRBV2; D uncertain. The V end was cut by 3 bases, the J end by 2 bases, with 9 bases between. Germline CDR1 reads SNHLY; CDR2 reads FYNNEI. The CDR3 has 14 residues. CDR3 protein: CASSDLGFTDTQYF. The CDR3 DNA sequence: TGTGCCAGCAGTGATCTGGGATTCACAGATACGCAGTATTTT.

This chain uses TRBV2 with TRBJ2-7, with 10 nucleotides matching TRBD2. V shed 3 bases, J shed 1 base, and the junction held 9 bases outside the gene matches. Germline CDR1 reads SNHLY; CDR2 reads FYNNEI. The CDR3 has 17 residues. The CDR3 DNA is TGTGCCAGCAGTGAGGTCAGGCTAGCGGGAGTTTCCTACGAGCAGTACTTC. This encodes CASSEVRLAGVSYEQYF.

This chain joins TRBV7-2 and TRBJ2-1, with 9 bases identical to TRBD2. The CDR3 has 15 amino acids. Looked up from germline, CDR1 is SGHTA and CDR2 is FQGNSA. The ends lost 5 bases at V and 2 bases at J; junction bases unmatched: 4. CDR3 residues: CASSHSGGAYNEQFF. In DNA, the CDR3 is TGTGCCAGCAGCCATAGCGGGGGCGCCTACAATGAGCAGTTCTTC.

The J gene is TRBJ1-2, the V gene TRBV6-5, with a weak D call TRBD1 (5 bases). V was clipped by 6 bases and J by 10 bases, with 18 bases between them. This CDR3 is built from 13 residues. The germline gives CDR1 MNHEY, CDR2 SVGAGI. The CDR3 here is CASRPGRGLFYTF. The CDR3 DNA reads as TGTGCCAGCAGGCCCGGGAGGGGCTTGTTCTACACCTTC.

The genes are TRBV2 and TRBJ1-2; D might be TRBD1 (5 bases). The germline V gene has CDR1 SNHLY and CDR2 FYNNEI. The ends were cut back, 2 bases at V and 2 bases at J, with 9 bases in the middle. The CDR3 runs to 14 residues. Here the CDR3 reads CASSETGVNYGYTF. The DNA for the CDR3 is TGTGCCAGCAGTGAAACAGGAGTGAACTATGGCTACACCTTC.

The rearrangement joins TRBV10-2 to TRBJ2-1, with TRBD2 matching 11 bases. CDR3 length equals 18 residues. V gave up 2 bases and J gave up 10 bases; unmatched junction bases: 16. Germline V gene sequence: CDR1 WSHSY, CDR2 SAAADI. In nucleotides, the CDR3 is TGCGCCAGCAGTGAGAGGTGGTGGGCTAGCGGGAGGACTGAAGAGCAGTTCTTC. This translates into CASSERWWASGRTEEQFF.

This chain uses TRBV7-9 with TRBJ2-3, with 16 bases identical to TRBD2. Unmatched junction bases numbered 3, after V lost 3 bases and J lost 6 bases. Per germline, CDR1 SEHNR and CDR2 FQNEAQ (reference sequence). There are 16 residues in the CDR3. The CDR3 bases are TGTGCCAGCAGCTTGGGACTAGCGGGAGGGGTGGATACGCAGTATTTT. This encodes CASSLGLAGGVDTQYF.